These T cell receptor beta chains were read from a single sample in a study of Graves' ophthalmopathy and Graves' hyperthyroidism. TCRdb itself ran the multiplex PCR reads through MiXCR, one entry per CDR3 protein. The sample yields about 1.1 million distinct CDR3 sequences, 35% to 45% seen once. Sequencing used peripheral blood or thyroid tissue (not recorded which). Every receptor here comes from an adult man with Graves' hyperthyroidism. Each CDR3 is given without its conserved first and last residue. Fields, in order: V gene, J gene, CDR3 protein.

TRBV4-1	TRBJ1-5	ASSQDPPEQGAQPQH
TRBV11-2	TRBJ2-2	ASSQGLLLTTGELF
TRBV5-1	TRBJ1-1	ASSLDVLGKNTEAF
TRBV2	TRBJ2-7	ASRRRDPTYEQY
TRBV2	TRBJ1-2	ASSPPGTGIGYGYT
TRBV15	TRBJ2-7	ATSRGGRSSYEQY
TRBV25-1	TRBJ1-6	ALTGAYNSPLH
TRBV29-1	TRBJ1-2	SLDQGWSGYT
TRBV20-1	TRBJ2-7	SARWGTGRGEQY
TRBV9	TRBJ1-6	ASSVAGVDNSPLH
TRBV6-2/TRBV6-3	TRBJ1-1	ASSYSTGGEGTEAF
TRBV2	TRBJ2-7	ASRPGQRSSYEQY
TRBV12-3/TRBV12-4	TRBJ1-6	ASSLRPSSYNSPLH
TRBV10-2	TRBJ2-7	ASSATAMAGGKYEQY
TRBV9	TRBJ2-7	ASSPRGGVHEQY
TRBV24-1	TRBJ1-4	ATSDGLGTNEKLL
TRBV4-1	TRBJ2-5	ASSQDTAAQETQY
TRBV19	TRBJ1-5	ASSIFRRSNQPQH